The clone carrying this T cell receptor (beta chain) was seen ten or more times. This entry is derived from a study of early T cells in non-severe SARS-CoV-2 infection. TCRdb re-analysed the 5' RACE reads in MiXCR, keeping a single row per CDR3 protein. The sample has fewer than 120,000 distinct CDR3 sequences, over 10% seen once; the top ten hold 3% to 4.5%. CDR3 length equals 15 residues. The V and J ends lost 0 bases and 1 base respectively, with 5 bases between them. Germline values: CDR1 KGHDR, CDR2 SFDVKD. Sequencing was performed on whole blood, taken at baseline. This receptor was identified in an adult who was a healthcare worker with PCR-confirmed SARS-CoV-2 infection or an uninfected control (not recorded which). The genes are TRBV24-1 and TRBJ2-2, with D unclear. CDR3 region: CATSDLLLNTGELFF. The CDR3 DNA reads as TGTGCCACCAGTGATTTGCTTCTGAACACCGGGGAGCTGTTTTTT.